This TCR beta chain was found in a study of shared clonotypes between healthy human individuals. CD8 cells regarded as naive lacked CD45RO, were positively chosen for CCR7, and omitted terminally differentiated effector memory CD45RA+ cells. Findings of the study overall: Naive CD4 clonotypes were shared across a handful of donors at roughly 5.3%. Clonotype sharing levels among donors were expected to vary with sequencing depth.

Deep-level assay runs were performed. DNA at about 200 ng, some 31,000 T cell genomes, went into sorted-subset replicate PCRs. Sequencing was performed with immunoSEQ multiplex PCR; in TCRdb, only in-frame clones are kept and a portion is missing. The sample shows millions of clones, approximately 94% of them seen only once. Points on this clone: Its target is unknown.

The sample taken for sequencing was naive CD8+ T cells sorted from blood. This clonotype was obtained from a man in his late teens or twenties in good health.

The CDR3 sequence: CASGGTGIATNEKLFF. CDR3 bases: TGTGCCAGCGGAGGGACAGGGATCGCAACTAATGAAAAACTGTTTTTT. The chain combines TRBV2 with TRBJ1-4, with 9 nucleotides matching TRBD1. With 8 bases clipped from V and 0 bases from J, the junction kept 7 bases outside the gene matches. In germline, CDR1 is SNHLY, CDR2 FYNNEI. There are 16 residues in the CDR3.